The TCR beta chain described here comes from a study of cytomegalovirus exposure and HLA in healthy donors. PCR was performed using 60 Vbeta and 13 Jbeta primers. The protocol was immunoSEQ multiplex PCR, while the TCRdb copy is restricted to in-frame clones and leaves out a portion. In the table there are approximately 86,000 clones, 65% to 80% of which are singletons. Per the germline V gene, CDR1 is SGHVS and CDR2 is FNYEAQ. Trimming at V came to 6 bases and at J to 1 base, leaving 7 bases not matched to a gene. There are 17 residues in the CDR3. V and J are TRBV7-6 and TRBJ2-2; TRBD1 aligns across 11 bases. This clonotype was obtained from a middle-aged man in good health and CMV-seronegative. The sequencing sample was made of PBMCs. The CDR3 nucleotides read TGTGCCAGCAGTACCGGGACAGGGGGTTGGAACACCGGGGAGCTGTTTTTT. Its translation: CASSTGTGGWNTGELFF.